This T cell receptor beta chain was identified during a study of blood T cell repertoires in COVID-19. Allocation to cohorts depended on clinical history reported by the participants. Sequenced by immunoSEQ multiplex PCR; TCRdb stores in-frame clones only, minus some. The profile shows 330,000 or so clones, roughly 90% of them singletons. The CDR3 is 15 residues long. Deletions cut 3 bases from V and 4 bases from J, with 15 bases between. Germline V gives CDR1 KGHSH, CDR2 LQKENI. Specimen: PBMCs or T cells enriched from blood (not recorded which). V gene TRBV18 combines with J gene TRBJ1-2; D uncertain. The sequence derives from a woman between 25 and 40 years old who had been exposed to COVID-19. The CDR3, as DNA: TGTGCCAGCTCACCCCTGGACTTCGTCTCCTATGGCTACACCTTC. Translating gives CASSPLDFVSYGYTF. Based on the CDR3 plus reference TRBV18 and TRBJ1-2, the full variable domain is NAGVMQNPRHLVRRRGQEARLRCSPMKGHSHVYWYRQLPEEGLKFMVYLQKENIIDESGMPKERFSAEFPKEGPSILRIQQVVRGDSAAYFCASSPLDFVSYGYTFGSGTRLTVV.